Shown below are 6 T cell receptor beta chains from a single sample sequenced in a study of CD8 T cells in Susac syndrome (dated by TCRdb to about 2019). The receptor library was made with the immunoSEQ multiplex PCR assay. RNA was extracted using the RNeasy kit, and roughly 0.5 to 1 microgram was reverse transcribed with random hexamers. The raw public data were reprocessed by TCRdb itself: fastp quality trimming at Q25, MiXCR clonotype calling, in-frame beta chains only. When rows share a CDR3 protein, they turn into one entry using the most common DNA and genes. The sample table contains about 120,000 distinct CDR3 sequences; only one count was recorded for around 93% of them. The ten biggest clones cover approximately 0.11% of the sample. Sequencing was performed on CD8+ T cells from PBMCs. The receptors stem from a human donor in good health.

The rearrangement joins TRBV2 to TRBJ2-7; D gene uncertain. V lost 10 bases and J 5 bases, leaving 9 bases between the germline ends. The CDR3 has 10 amino acids. In germline, CDR1 is SNHLY, CDR2 FYNNEI. As DNA, the CDR3 is TGTGCCACGATTAAGGACGAGCAGTACTTC. Protein sequence: CATIKDEQYF.

The chain recombines TRBV14 with TRBJ1-2, with D unclear. This CDR3 is built from 15 residues. Looked up from germline, CDR1 is SGHDN and CDR2 is FVKESK. V lost 0 bases and J 3 bases, leaving 11 bases between the germline ends. The CDR3 here is CASSQDVYGDYGYTF. CDR3 bases: TGTGCCAGCAGCCAAGACGTCTACGGTGACTATGGCTACACCTTC.

CDR3 residues: CASSTTSGGPNEQFF. DNA for the CDR3: TGTGCCAGCAGCACCACTAGCGGGGGTCCCAATGAGCAGTTCTTC. The chain carries TRBV7-8 and TRBJ2-1; 11 bases agree with TRBD2. CDR3 length equals 15 residues. V was pared by 5 bases and J by 6 bases, with 6 bases of the junction left unmatched. The V gene's germline CDR1 is SGHVS and CDR2 FQNEAQ.

V and J are TRBV5-1 and TRBJ2-1; TRBD2 matches at 8 bases. V gave up 2 bases and J gave up 3 bases; unmatched junction bases: 4. CDR1 is SGHRS, CDR2 YFSETQ, per germline. This CDR3 contains 15 residues. The CDR3 reads CASSFTGGVYNEQFF. The CDR3 bases are TGCGCCAGCAGCTTTACGGGAGGGGTCTACAATGAGCAGTTCTTC.

The chain is built from TRBV3-1 and TRBJ2-2; possibly TRBD2 for D (6 bases). Germline-derived CDR1 and CDR2 are LGHDT and YNNKEL (reference sequence). With 4 bases removed from V and 0 bases from J, the gap between germline ends came to 12 bases. The CDR3 is 16 residues long. DNA for the CDR3: TGTGCCAGCAGCCTCCCCGGGAGCCCGAACACCGGGGAGCTGTTTTTT. This translates into CASSLPGSPNTGELFF.

This chain uses TRBV10-3 with TRBJ2-5, with 11 bases identical to TRBD2. Germline V gives CDR1 ENHRY, CDR2 SYGVKD. The junction had 8 bases not matched to a gene; V was cut back by 0 bases and J by 5 bases. This CDR3 is built from 17 residues. The CDR3 nucleotides are TGTGCCATCAGTGAGTCGCTAGCGGGGGGTTCTCTTGAGACCCAGTACTTC. Amino acids: CAISESLAGGSLETQYF.